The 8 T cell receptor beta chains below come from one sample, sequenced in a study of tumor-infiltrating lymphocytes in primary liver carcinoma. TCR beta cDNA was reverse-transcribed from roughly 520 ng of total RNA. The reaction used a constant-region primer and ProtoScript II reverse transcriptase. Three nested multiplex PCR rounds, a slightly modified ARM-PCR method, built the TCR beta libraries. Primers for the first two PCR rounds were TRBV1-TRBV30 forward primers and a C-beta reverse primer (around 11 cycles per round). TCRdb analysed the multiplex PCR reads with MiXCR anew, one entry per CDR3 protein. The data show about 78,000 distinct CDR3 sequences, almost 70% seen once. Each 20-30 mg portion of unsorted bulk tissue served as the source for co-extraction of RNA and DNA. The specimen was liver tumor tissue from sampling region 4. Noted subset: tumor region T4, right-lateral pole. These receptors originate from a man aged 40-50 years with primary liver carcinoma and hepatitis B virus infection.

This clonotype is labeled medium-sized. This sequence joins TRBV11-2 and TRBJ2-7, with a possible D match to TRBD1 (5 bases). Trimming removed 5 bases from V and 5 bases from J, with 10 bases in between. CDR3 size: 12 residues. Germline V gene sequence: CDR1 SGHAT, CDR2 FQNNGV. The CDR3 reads CASSLIGDEQYF. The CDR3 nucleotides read TGTGCCAGCAGCCTAATAGGGGACGAGCAGTACTTC.

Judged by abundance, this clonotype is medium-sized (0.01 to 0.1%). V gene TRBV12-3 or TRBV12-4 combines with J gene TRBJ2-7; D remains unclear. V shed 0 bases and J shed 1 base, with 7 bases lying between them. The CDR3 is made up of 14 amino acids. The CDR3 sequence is CASSLAFASYEQYF. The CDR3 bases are TGTGCCAGCAGTTTAGCGTTTGCGTCCTACGAGCAGTACTTC.

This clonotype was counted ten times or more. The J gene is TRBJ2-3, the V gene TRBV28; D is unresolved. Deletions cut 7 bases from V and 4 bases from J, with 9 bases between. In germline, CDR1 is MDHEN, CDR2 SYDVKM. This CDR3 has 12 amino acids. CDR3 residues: CASTRASDTQYF. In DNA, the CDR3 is TGTGCCAGCACACGGGCATCAGATACGCAGTATTTT.

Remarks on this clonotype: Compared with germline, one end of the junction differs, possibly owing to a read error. The DNA for the CDR3 is TGTGCCAGCAGCCACCAGCCTTGGAGGGGTAGCAATCAGTCCCAGCATTTT. It yields the protein CASSHQPWRGSNQSQHF. V gene TRBV6-2 or TRBV6-3 combines with J gene TRBJ1-5; possible D gene TRBD1, 5 bases. Germline V CDR1 and CDR2: MNHEY, SVGEGT. This CDR3 comprises 17 residues.

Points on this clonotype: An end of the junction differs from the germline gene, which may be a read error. CDR3 sequence reads: CASSPVLRGTVASF. The CDR3, as DNA: TGCGCCAGCAGCCCCGTATTAAGGGGTACTGTAGCTTCCTTT. The V call is TRBV5-1, the J call TRBJ1-1; D is possibly TRBD1 (5 bases). Germline CDR1 is SGHRS and CDR2 is YFSETQ. The CDR3 spans 14 residues.

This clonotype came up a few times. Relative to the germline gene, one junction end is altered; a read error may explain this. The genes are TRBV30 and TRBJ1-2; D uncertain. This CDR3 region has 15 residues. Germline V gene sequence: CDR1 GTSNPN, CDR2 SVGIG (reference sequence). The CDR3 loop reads CAWSYPPGANYGCTF. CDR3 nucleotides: TGTGCCTGGAGTTATCCTCCCGGAGCTAACTATGGCTGCACCTTC.

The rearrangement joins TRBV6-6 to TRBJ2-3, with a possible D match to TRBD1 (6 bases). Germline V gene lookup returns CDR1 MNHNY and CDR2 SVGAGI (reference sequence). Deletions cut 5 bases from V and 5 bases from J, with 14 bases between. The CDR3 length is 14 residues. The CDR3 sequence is CASSQGHSLDTQYF. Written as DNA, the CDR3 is TGTGCCAGCAGTCAGGGACACTCCTTAGATACGCAGTATTTT.

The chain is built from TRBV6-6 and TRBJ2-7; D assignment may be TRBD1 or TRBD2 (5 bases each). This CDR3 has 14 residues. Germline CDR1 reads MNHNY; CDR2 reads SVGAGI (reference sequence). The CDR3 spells CVSRGGSLTYEQYF. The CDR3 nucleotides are TGTGTCAGTCGGGGCGGATCCCTGACCTACGAGCAGTACTTC.